Sequencing of this TCR beta chain was carried out in a study of a mutant IDH1 vaccine in newly diagnosed glioma. Study as a whole: Patients were pretreated with radiotherapy, temozolomide, or both, mostly both. General observations from the study: The authors found pseudoprogression apparently unrelated to changes in top peripheral T cell clonotypes. Immune responses induced by the vaccine were seen in roughly 93% of patients, spanning multiple MHC alleles.

Libraries were prepared by immunoSEQ multiplex PCR; TCRdb keeps only in-frame clonotypes and omits some of them. The data hold about 64,000 clones, with roughly 81% observed a single time. The CDR3 runs to 14 residues. Germline values: CDR1 LNHDA, CDR2 SQIVND (reference sequence). The V end lost 5 bases, the J end lost 2 bases, and 13 bases lay between the germline ends. Regarding this clone: Its cognate antigen is unknown.

Time point of the sample: week 23, last vaccination. Doses of 300 ug of mutant IDH1 20-mer peptide were given with topical imiquimod. The chain carries TRBV19 and TRBJ2-7, with D unclear. The sequencing here drew on PBMCs, taken from a glioma patient whose treatment included an IDH1 peptide vaccine. This receptor was taken from a man between 25 and 39 years old with glioma. In nucleotides, the CDR3 is TGTGCCAGTAGTGCGGCAGCTTTAACCTACGAGCAGTACTTC. Protein product: CASSAAALTYEQYF.